This T cell receptor beta chain emerged from a study of T cell changes during pregnancy in multiple sclerosis. The CDR3 loop spans 11 amino acids. Germline V gene data show CDR1 as LGHNA and CDR2 as YSLEER. J was trimmed by 12 bases and V by 4 bases; bases with no gene match: 2. This clone has just one count. This table comes from immunoSEQ multiplex PCR, and its TCRdb copy is limited to in-frame clones, with some not included. The sample comprises 80,000 or so clones, about 91% of which are singletons, and about 3% rests with the top ten. This sequence originates from a female donor with multiple sclerosis, enrolled in a pregnancy study. The sample was peripheral blood, taken before pregnancy. J is TRBJ1-4 and V is TRBV4-3, with TRBD1 identical over 7 bases. CDR3 region: CASSRDSELFF. CDR3 DNA: TGCGCCAGCAGCCGGGACAGTGAACTGTTTTTT.